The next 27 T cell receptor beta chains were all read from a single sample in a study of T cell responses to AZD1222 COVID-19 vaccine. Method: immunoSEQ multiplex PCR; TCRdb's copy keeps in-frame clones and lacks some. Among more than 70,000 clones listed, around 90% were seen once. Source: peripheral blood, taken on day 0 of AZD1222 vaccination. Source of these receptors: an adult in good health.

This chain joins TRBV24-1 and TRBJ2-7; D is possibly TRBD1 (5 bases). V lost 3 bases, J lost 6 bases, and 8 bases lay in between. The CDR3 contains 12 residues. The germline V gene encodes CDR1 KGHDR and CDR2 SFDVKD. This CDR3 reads CATSDRRGEQYF. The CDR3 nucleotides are TGTGCCACCAGTGATAGAAGGGGCGAGCAGTACTTC.

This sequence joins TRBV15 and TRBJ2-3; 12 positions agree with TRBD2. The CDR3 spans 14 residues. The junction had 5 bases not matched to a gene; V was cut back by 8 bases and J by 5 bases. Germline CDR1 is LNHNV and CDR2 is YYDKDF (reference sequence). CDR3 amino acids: CATRLAGEVDTQYF. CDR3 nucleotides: TGTGCCACCCGACTAGCGGGAGAGGTAGATACGCAGTATTTT.

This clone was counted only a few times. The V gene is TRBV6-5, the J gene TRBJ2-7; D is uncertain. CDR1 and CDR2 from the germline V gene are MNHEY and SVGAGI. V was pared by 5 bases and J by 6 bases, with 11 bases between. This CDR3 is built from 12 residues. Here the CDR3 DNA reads TGTGCCAGCAGTAATGAAGGAACCGAGCAGTACTTC. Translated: CASSNEGTEQYF.

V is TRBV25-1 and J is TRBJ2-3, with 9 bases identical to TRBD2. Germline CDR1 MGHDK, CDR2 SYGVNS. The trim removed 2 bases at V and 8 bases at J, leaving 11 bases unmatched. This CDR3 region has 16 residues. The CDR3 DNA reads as TGTGCCAGCAGTGAAGTAGCGGCGGGAGGGACCGGTACGCAGTATTTT. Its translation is CASSEVAAGGTGTQYF.

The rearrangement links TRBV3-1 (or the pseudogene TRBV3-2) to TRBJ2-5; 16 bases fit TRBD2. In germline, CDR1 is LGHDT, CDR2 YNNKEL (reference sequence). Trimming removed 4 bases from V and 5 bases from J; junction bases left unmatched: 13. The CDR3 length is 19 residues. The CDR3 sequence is CASSPYGTSGRARGETQYF. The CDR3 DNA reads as TGTGCCAGCAGCCCATACGGGACTAGCGGGAGGGCCCGGGGTGAGACCCAGTACTTC.

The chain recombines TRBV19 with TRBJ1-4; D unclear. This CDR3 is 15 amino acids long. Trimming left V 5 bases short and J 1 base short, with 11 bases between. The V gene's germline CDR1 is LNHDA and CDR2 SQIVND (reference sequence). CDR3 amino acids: CASSPPGGTNEKLFF. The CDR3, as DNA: TGTGCCAGTAGTCCCCCCGGTGGAACTAATGAAAAACTGTTTTTT.

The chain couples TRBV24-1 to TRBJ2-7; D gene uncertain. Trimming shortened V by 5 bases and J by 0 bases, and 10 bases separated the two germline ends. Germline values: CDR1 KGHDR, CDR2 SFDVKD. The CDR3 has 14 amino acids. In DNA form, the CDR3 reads TGTGCCACCAGTGCGTCGTCAAGCTCCTACGAGCAGTACTTC. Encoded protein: CATSASSSSYEQYF.

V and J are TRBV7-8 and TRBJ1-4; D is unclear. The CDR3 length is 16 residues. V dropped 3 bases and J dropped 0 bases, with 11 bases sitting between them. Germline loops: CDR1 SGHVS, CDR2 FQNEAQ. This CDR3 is CASSLTGPATNEKLFF. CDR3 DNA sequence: TGTGCCAGCAGCTTGACGGGCCCCGCAACTAATGAAAAACTGTTTTTT.

The CDR3 here is CATSTSLGRDNEQFF. As DNA, the CDR3 is TGTGCCACCAGCACTTCACTAGGGAGAGACAATGAGCAGTTCTTC. The chain recombines TRBV24-1 with TRBJ2-1, with D possibly TRBD2 on 5 matching bases. This CDR3 contains 15 residues. Trimming left V 7 bases short and J 5 bases short, with 17 bases between. Germline CDR1 is KGHDR and CDR2 is SFDVKD.

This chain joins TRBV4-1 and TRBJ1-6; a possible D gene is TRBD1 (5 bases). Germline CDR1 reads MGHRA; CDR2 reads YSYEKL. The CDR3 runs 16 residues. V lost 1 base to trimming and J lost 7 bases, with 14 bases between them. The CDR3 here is CASSQAGAGINSPLHF. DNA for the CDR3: TGCGCCAGCAGCCAAGCGGGAGCAGGGATCAATTCACCCCTCCACTTT.

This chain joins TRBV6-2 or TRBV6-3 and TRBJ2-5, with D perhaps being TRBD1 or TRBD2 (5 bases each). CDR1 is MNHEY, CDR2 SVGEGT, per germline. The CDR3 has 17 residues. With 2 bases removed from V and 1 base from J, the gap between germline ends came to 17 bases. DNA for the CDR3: TGTGCCAGCAGTTACGAGGGCATGGGGCGAACCCAAGAGACCCAGTACTTC. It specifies CASSYEGMGRTQETQYF.

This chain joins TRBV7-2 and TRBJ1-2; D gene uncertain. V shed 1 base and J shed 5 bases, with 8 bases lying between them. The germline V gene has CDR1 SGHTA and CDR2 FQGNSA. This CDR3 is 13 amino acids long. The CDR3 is CASSLEATYGYTF. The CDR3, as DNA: TGTGCCAGCAGCTTAGAGGCAACTTATGGCTACACCTTC.

CDR3 nucleotide sequence: TGTGCCAGCAGCGGCGGAGTTTCCCCGAACACCGGGGAGCTGTTTTTT. This gives the protein CASSGGVSPNTGELFF. The chain has TRBV9 and TRBJ2-2; D is unresolved. Germline V lookup: CDR1 SGDLS, CDR2 YYNGEE. The CDR3 is made up of 16 amino acids. Deletions cut 3 bases from V and 0 bases from J, with 12 bases between.

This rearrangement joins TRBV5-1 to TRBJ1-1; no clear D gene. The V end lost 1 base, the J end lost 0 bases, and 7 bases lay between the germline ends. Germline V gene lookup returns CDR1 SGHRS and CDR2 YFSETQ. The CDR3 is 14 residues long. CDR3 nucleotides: TGCGCCAGCAGCTTGAGGACTATGAACACTGAAGCTTTCTTT. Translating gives CASSLRTMNTEAFF.

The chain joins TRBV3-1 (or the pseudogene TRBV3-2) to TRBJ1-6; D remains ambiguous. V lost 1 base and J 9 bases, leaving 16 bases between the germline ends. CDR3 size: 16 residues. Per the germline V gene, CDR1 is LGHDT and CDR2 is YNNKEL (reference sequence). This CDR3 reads CASSQVFTVAASPLHF. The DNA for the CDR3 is TGTGCCAGCAGCCAAGTCTTTACAGTAGCGGCTTCACCCCTCCACTTT.

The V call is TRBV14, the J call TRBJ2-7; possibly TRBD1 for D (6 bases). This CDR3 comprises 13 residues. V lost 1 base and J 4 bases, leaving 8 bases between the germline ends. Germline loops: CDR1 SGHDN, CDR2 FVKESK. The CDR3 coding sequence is TGTGCCAGCAGCCAAGGGGACACTTACGAGCAGTACTTC. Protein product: CASSQGDTYEQYF.

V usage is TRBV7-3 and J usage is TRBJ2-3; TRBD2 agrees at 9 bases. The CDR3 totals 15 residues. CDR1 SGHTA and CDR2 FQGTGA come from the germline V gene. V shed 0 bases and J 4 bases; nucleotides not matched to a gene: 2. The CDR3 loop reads CASSLTGLAADTQYF. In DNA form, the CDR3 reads TGTGCCAGCAGCTTAACGGGACTAGCAGCAGATACGCAGTATTTT. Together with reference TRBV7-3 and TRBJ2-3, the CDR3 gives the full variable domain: GAGVSQTPSNKVTEKGKYVELRCDPISGHTALYWYRQSLGQGPEFLIYFQGTGAADDSGLPNDRFFAVRPEGSVSTLKIQRTERGDSAVYLCASSLTGLAADTQYFGPGTRLTVL.

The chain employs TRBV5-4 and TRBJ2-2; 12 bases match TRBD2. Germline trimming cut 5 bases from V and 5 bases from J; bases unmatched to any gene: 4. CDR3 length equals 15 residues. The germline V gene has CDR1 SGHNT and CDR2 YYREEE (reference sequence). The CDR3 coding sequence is TGTGCCAGCAGGACTAGCGGGAGTATGACCGGGGAGCTGTTTTTT. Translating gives CASRTSGSMTGELFF.

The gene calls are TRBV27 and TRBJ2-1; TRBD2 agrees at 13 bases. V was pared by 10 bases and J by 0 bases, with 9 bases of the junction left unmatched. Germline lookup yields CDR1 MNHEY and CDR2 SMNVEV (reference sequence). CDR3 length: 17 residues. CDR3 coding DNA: TGTGCCACCAAGGGACTAGCGGGAAGGAGCTCCTACAATGAGCAGTTCTTC. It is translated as CATKGLAGRSSYNEQFF.

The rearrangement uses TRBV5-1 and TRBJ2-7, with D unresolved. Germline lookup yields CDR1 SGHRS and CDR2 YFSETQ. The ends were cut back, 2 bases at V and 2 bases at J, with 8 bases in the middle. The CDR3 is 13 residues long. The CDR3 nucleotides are TGCGCCAGCAGCTTTTCTGGGGCCTACGAGCAGTACTTC. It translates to CASSFSGAYEQYF.

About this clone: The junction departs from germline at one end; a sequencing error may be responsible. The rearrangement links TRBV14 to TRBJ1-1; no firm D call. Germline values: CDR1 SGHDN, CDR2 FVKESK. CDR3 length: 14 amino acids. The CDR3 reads CASSRGAANTEAFF. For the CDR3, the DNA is TGTGCCAGTAGCCGGGGAGCAGCTAACACTGAAGCTTTCTTT.

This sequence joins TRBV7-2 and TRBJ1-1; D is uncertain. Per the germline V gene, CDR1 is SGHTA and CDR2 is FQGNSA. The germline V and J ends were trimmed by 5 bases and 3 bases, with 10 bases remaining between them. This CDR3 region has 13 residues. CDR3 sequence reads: CASSAQRYTEAFF. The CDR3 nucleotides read TGTGCCAGCAGCGCCCAACGGTACACTGAAGCTTTCTTT.

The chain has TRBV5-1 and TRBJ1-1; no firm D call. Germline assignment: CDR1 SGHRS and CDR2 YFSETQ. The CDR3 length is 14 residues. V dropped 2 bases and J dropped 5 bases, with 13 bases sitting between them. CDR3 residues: CASSFRPLGTEAFF. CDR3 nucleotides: TGCGCCAGCAGCTTTAGGCCCTTAGGGACTGAAGCTTTCTTT. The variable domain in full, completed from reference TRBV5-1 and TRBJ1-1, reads KAGVTQTPRYLIKTRGQQVTLSCSPISGHRSVSWYQQTPGQGLQFLFEYFSETQRNKGNFPGRFSGRQFSNSRSEMNVSTLELGDSALYLCASSFRPLGTEAFFGQGTRLTVV.

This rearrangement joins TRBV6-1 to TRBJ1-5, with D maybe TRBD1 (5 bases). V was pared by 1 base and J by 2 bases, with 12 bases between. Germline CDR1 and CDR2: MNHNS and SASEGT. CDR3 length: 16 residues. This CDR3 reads CASSEGQSGGNQPQHF. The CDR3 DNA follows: TGTGCCAGCAGTGAAGGACAGTCTGGAGGCAATCAGCCCCAGCATTTT.

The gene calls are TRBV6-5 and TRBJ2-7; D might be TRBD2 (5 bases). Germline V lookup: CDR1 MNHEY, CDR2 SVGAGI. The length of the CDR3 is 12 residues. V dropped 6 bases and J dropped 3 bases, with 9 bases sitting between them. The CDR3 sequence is CASSPGNYEQYF. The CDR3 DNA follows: TGTGCCAGCAGCCCCGGGAACTACGAGCAGTACTTC.

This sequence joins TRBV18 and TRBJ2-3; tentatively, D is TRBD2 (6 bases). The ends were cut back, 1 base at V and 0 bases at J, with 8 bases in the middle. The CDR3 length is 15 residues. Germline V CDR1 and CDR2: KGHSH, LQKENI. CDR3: CASSPQGGSTDTQYF. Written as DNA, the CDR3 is TGTGCCAGCTCACCACAGGGAGGTAGCACAGATACGCAGTATTTT.

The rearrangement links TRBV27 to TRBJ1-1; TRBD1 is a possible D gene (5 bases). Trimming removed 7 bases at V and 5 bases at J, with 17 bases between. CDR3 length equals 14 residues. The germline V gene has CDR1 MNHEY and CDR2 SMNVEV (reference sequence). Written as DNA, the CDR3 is TGTGCCAGCATCGACGGTTCAGGGTTAACTGAAGCTTTCTTT. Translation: CASIDGSGLTEAFF.